This section outlines one T cell receptor beta chain sequence together with its context. No antigen is known for it. The PCR used 60 Vbeta and 13 Jbeta primers. The authors' processing: A later analysis tallied 87 million or so unique TCR beta chains, around 10 million of them shared. Profiling relied on immunoSEQ multiplex PCR, and the TCRdb table lists in-frame clones only, not all of them. The V and J calls and clone size were taken over from that table, and D and trimming were inferred from the DNA. The sample lists more than 150,000 clones, 80% occurring once. These data are taken from a study of cytomegalovirus exposure and HLA in healthy donors. Germline loops: CDR1 SGHRS, CDR2 YFSETQ. The junction had 8 bases not matched to a gene; V was cut back by 5 bases and J by 7 bases. This CDR3 contains 14 residues. Findings of the study overall: TRBV6-2, TRBV6-3 and some other V segments were unresolvable in 87-base-pair reads. When the data were analyzed later, several of the most significant clusters appeared to be linked to common viral pathogens.

The rearrangement uses TRBV5-1 and TRBJ2-7, with 11 bases aligning to TRBD2. Sequenced sample: PBMCs. This clonotype was obtained from a woman between 45 and 65 years old in good health and CMV-seropositive. The CDR3 nucleotides read TGCGCCAGCAGTGGGACTAGCGGTGTTTCGGAGCAGTACTTC. It encodes CASSGTSGVSEQYF.